Sequencing of this TCR beta chain was carried out in a study of blood T cell repertoires in COVID-19. This clone was seen just once. This CDR3 has 15 residues. CDR1 SGHRS and CDR2 YFSETQ come from the germline V gene. V lost 1 base, J lost 6 bases, and 7 bases stayed unmatched. Residents of about two dozen US areas, aged about 18 to 95 years, made up the participants. Categorization into cohorts depended on clinical history that participants reported. Authors' processing steps: Scientists estimated how many nucleated cells there were by amplifying reference gene primers. Sequencing was performed with immunoSEQ multiplex PCR; in TCRdb, only in-frame clones are kept and a portion is missing. The V and J calls and clone size come from that table; D and trimming were worked out from the DNA. The table lists 490,000 or so clones, around 85% of them singletons.

The chain combines TRBV5-1 with TRBJ1-2, with 9 bases fitting TRBD1. The receptor was derived from a woman aged 55-69 years who had recovered from COVID-19. Material for sequencing was PBMCs or T cells enriched from blood (not recorded which). CDR3 in amino acids: CASSLNTGGVNGYTF. CDR3 nucleotides: TGCGCCAGCAGCTTGAATACAGGGGGCGTAAATGGCTACACCTTC.